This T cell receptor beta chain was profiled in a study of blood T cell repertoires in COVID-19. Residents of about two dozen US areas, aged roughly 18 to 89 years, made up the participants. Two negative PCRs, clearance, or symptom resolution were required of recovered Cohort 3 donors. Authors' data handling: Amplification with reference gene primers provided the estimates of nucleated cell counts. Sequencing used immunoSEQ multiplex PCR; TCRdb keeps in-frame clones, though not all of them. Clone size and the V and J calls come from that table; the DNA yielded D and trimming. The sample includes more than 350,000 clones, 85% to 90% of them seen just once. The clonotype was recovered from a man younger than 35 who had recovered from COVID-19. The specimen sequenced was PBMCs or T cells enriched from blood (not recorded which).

This chain's CDR3 is CASSQKRQVDQNTEAFF. CDR3 DNA: TGTGCCAGCAGCCAAAAACGACAGGTGGACCAGAACACTGAAGCTTTCTTT. V is TRBV7-9 and J is TRBJ1-1, with D perhaps TRBD1 (6 bases). The V end was cut by 5 bases, the J end by 1 base, with 20 bases between. This CDR3 has 17 residues. Germline CDR1 reads SEHNR; CDR2 reads FQNEAQ (reference sequence).